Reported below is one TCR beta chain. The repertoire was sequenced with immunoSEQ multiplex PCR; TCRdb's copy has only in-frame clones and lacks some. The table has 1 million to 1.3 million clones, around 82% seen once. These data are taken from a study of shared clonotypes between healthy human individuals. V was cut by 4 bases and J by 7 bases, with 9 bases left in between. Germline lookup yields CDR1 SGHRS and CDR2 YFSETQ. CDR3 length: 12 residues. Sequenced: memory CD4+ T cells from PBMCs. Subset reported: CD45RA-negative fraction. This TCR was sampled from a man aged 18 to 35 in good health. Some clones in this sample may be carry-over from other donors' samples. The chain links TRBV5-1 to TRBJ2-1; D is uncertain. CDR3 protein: CASSVERNEQFF. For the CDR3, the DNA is TGCGCCAGCAGCGTAGAGAGGAATGAGCAGTTCTTC.